This section outlines one TCR beta chain sequence together with its context. V lost 4 bases, J lost 5 bases, and 20 bases lay in between. The CDR3 is 17 amino acids. CDR1 and CDR2 from the germline V gene are SGHTA and FQGNSA. The sample comes from a study of T-cell memory formation after mild COVID-19. Using its own MiXCR run on the 5' RACE reads, TCRdb lists one record per CDR3 protein. The data hold around 440,000 distinct CDR3 sequences, with roughly 18% observed a single time. Source material: PBMCs or a T cell subset sorted from them (not recorded which). The chain has TRBV7-2 and TRBJ2-2; either TRBD1 or TRBD2 may fit D (5 bases each). The receptor's source is an adult woman who had mild COVID-19 (a few samples of this study predate the infection). Cell type and time point are not known. The CDR3 is CASSSMPWTPGTGELFF. The CDR3, as DNA: TGTGCCAGCAGCTCTATGCCGTGGACACCGGGGACCGGGGAGCTGTTTTTT.